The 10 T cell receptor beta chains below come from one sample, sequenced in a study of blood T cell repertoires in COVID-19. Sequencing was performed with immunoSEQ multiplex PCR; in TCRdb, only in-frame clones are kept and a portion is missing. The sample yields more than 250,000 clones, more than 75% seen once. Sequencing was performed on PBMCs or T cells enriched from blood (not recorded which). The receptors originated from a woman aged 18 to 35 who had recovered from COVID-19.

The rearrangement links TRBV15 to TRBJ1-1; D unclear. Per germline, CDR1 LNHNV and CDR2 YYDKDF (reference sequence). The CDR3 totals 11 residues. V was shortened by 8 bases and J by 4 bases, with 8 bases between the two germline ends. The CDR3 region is CATEALTEAFF. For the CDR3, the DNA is TGTGCCACCGAGGCTCTCACTGAAGCTTTCTTT.

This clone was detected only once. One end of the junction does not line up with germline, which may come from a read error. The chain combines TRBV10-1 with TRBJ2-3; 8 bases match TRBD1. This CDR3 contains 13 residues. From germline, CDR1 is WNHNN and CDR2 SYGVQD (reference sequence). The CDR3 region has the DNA TGCGCCAGCAGCGCAGGGGGCACGGATACGCAGTATTTT. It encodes CASSAGGTDTQYF.

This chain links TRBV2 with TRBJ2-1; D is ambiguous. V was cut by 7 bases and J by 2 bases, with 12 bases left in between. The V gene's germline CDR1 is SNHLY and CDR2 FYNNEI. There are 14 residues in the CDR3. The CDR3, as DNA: TGTGCCAGCAATTTGGAGTCCGCCTACAATGAGCAGTTCTTC. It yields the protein CASNLESAYNEQFF.

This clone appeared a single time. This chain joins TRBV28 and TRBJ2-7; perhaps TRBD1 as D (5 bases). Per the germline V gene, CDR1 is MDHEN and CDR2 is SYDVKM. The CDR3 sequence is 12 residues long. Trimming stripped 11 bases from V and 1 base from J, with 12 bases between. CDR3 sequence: CAAVGQSYEQYF. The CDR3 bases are TGTGCCGCTGTGGGGCAGTCCTACGAGCAGTACTTC.

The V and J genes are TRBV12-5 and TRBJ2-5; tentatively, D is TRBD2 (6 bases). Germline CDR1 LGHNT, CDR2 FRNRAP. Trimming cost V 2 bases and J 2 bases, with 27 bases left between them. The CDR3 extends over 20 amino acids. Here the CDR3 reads CASGLPPDWAGTPTQETQYF. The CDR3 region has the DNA TGTGCTAGTGGTTTGCCCCCCGACTGGGCGGGAACCCCCACGCAAGAGACCCAGTACTTC.

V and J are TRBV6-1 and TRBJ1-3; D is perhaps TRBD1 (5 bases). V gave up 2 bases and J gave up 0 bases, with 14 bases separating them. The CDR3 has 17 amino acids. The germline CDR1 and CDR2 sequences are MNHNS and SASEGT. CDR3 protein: CASSERPQVYSGNTIYF. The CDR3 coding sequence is TGTGCCAGCAGTGAACGTCCACAGGTTTACTCTGGAAACACCATATATTTT.

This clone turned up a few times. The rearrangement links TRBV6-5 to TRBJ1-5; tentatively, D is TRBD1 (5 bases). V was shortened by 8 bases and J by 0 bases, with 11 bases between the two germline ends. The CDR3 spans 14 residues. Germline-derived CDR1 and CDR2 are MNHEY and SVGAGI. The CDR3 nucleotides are TGTGCCAGCTCGGGGGGGTTTAGCAATCAGCCCCAGCATTTT. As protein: CASSGGFSNQPQHF.

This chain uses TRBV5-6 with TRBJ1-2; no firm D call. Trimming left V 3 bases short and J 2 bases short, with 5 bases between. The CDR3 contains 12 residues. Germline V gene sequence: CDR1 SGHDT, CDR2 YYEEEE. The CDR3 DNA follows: TGTGCCAGCAGCTCCCCAAACTATGGCTACACCTTC. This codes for CASSSPNYGYTF. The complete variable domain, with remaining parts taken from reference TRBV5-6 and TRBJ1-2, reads DAGVTQSPTHLIKTRGQQVTLRCSPKSGHDTVSWYQQALGQGPQFIFQYYEEEERQRGNFPDRFSGHQFPNYSSELNVNALLLGDSALYLCASSSPNYGYTFGSGTRLTVV.

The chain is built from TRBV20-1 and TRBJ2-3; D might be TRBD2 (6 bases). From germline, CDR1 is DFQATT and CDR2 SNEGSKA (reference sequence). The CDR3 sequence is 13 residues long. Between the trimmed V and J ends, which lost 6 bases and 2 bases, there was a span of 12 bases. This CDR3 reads CSASSGVTDTQYF. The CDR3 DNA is TGCAGTGCAAGTTCGGGGGTCACAGATACGCAGTATTTT.

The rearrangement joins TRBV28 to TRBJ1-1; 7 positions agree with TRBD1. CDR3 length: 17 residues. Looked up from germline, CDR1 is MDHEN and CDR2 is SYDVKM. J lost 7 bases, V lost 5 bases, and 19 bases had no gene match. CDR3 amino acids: CASSGTDIPSPLYEAFF. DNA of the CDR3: TGTGCCAGCAGTGGGACAGATATCCCTTCACCACTTTATGAAGCTTTCTTT.